Listed below are T cell receptor beta chains from one sample, sequenced in a study of blood T cell repertoires in COVID-19. Here immunoSEQ multiplex PCR was the method, and the copy in TCRdb shows in-frame clones only, minus some. Counted here are about 180,000 clones, approximately 85% occurring once; the ten biggest clones make up 2.5% to 3.5%. The sequenced sample was peripheral blood. These receptors came from a man aged 60 to 69 with acute or convalescent COVID-19. Both conserved end residues are part of each CDR3. The order of the fields is clone size, J gene, V gene, D gene, CDR3 DNA, CDR3 protein. D genes are given only for firm matches. Clone size is shown for a subset of rows, as once, few, many or a class of expanded clone.

>.|TRBJ1-5|TRBV6-1|TRBD1
TGTGCCAGCAGTGAACGGAAGGCCGGGACAGGGCTTCGGCAGCCCCAGCATTTT
CASSERKAGTGLRQPQHF
>.|TRBJ2-5|TRBV5-1|.
TGCGCCAGCAGCTTGGGGGGAGTGGTAGAGACCCAGTACTTC
CASSLGGVVETQYF
>.|TRBJ2-7|TRBV7-2|.
TGTGCCAGCAGTCCCGCGAGGGTTTCCTACGAGCAGTACTTC
CASSPARVSYEQYF
>.|TRBJ2-7|TRBV28|.
TGTGCCAGCAGTTTGCTACAGGGCGGCCGGGAGCAGTACTTC
CASSLLQGGREQYF
>.|TRBJ2-2|TRBV6-6|TRBD2
TGTGCCAGCAGAAATAGCGGGACGAACACCGGGGAGCTGTTTTTT
CASRNSGTNTGELFF
>.|TRBJ2-7|TRBV10-3|TRBD2
TGTGCCATCATGCCAACGACTAGCAACGAGCAGTACTTC
CAIMPTTSNEQYF
>.|TRBJ2-1|TRBV4-2|TRBD2
TGTGCCAGCAGCGCTGCGGGGGGCGGGAGTTACAATGAGCAGTTCTTC
CASSAAGGGSYNEQFF
>.|TRBJ2-6|TRBV7-9|.
TGTGCCAGCAGCTCGGCTGGGGCCAACGTCCTGACTTTC
CASSSAGANVLTF
>.|TRBJ2-1|TRBV7-8|TRBD2
TGTGCCAGCAGCTTAGTGAGGACTAGCACCGGTGAGCAGTTCTTC
CASSLVRTSTGEQFF
>.|TRBJ2-1|TRBV28|.
TGTGCCAGCAGTTCGGTCTTCAATGAGCAGTTCTTC
CASSSVFNEQFF
>.|TRBJ1-6|TRBV5-1|.
TGCGCCAGCAGAGAGGGACTCCGGAGCTCCTATAATTCACCCCTCCACTTT
CASREGLRSSYNSPLHF
>.|TRBJ1-4|TRBV4-2|TRBD1
TGTGCCAGCAGCCCAGGACAGGTTAGCGAAAAACTGTTTTTT
CASSPGQVSEKLFF
>.|TRBJ1-1|TRBV7-8|.
TGTGCCAGCAGCTTATCGCCTAAGAACACTGAAGCTTTCTTT
CASSLSPKNTEAFF
>.|TRBJ1-5|TRBV4-2|.
TGTGCCAGCAGCGCGGCCGGCAGCAATCAGCCCCAGCATTTT
CASSAAGSNQPQHF
>.|TRBJ2-1|TRBV18|TRBD1
TGTGCCAGCTCACCACCGGGACAGGGGTTAAATGAGCAGTTCTTC
CASSPPGQGLNEQFF
>few|TRBJ2-1|TRBV3-1/TRBV3-2|.
TGTGCCAGCAGCCAGGGAGTGTACAATGAGCAGTTCTTC
CASSQGVYNEQFF
>.|TRBJ2-1|TRBV25-1|.
TGTGCCAGCAGGGCCCGGGGGACTGGGTACAATGAGCAGTTCTTC
CASRARGTGYNEQFF
>.|TRBJ2-1|TRBV7-9|.
TGTGCCAGCCGCCACGGGGACTACAATGAGCAGTTCTTC
CASRHGDYNEQFF
>.|TRBJ2-7|TRBV19|.
TGTGCCAGTCAGGGGGGATCCACCTACGAGCAGTACTTC
CASQGGSTYEQYF
>.|TRBJ1-5|TRBV9|.
TGTGCCAGCAGCGTCGGTCCCCAGGTCGACAATCAGCCCCAGCATTTT
CASSVGPQVDNQPQHF
>.|TRBJ2-7|TRBV27|TRBD1
TGTGCCAGCAGTTTCCGTGGGACAGGGGGTAACGAGCAGTACTTC
CASSFRGTGGNEQYF
>.|TRBJ1-4|TRBV28|.
TGTGCCAGCATAAAAGCATCTAATGAAAAACTGTTTTTT
CASIKASNEKLFF
>once|TRBJ1-6|TRBV2|.
TGTGCCAGCAAAGCAGGGGAGAATTCACCCCTCCACTTT
CASKAGENSPLHF
>.|TRBJ1-5|TRBV5-1|.
TGCGCCAGCAGCTTGGATTCGGGGAGTCAGCCCCAGCATTTT
CASSLDSGSQPQHF
>.|TRBJ2-5|TRBV15|TRBD2
TGTGCCACCAGCAGAGATAGGGGGACTAGCGGGAGGGCCTTAGAGACCCAGTACTTC
CATSRDRGTSGRALETQYF
>few|TRBJ2-7|TRBV28|.
TGTGCCAGCAAGAAGAGCAGGGTCACGTCCTACGAGCAGTACTTC
CASKKSRVTSYEQYF
>.|TRBJ2-1|TRBV5-1|TRBD2
TGCGCCAGCAGGTTACTAGCGGGAGTAACGAATGAGCAGTTCTTC
CASRLLAGVTNEQFF
>.|TRBJ2-3|TRBV28|.
TGTGCCAGCAGTCCTCAGACAGGTCCCACAGATACGCAGTATTTT
CASSPQTGPTDTQYF
>.|TRBJ1-6|TRBV28|TRBD1
TGTGCCAGCAGTCCCATGGACAGGGGCTATAATTCACCCCTCCACTTT
CASSPMDRGYNSPLHF
>.|TRBJ1-5|TRBV5-1|.
TGCGCCAGCAGCTTGGCCCCAGGGGATCAGCCCCAGCATTTT
CASSLAPGDQPQHF
>.|TRBJ2-7|TRBV6-6|.
TGTGCCAGCAGTTACCCTGACAGTTCCGCCTACGAGCAGTACTTC
CASSYPDSSAYEQYF
>.|TRBJ1-5|TRBV5-1|.
TGCGCCAGCAGCCCTTTGGGGGGGGGAGGCCAGCCCCAGCATTTT
CASSPLGGGGQPQHF
>.|TRBJ2-5|TRBV18|TRBD1
TGTGCCAGCTCCAAAATTATGGGACAGACGCAAGAGACCCAGTACTTC
CASSKIMGQTQETQYF
>few|TRBJ2-2|TRBV18|.
TGTGCCAGCGCGCCGGTTAGCGGGAACACCGGGGAGCTGTTTTTT
CASAPVSGNTGELFF
>few|TRBJ2-7|TRBV19|TRBD1
TGTGCCAGTTCCAGAACGGGACAGGGAGTTCGCGAGCAGTACTTC
CASSRTGQGVREQYF
>.|TRBJ2-1|TRBV6-5|.
TGTGCCAGCGGACTAAGGGCCCCCAATGAGCAGTTCTTC
CASGLRAPNEQFF
>.|TRBJ2-7|TRBV20-1|TRBD1
TGCAGTGCTAGTGACGGGACAGGGGGCGGCTACGAGCAGTACTTC
CSASDGTGGGYEQYF
>.|TRBJ2-2|TRBV5-8|TRBD2
TGTGCCAGCAGCAGCGGGAGAACAACGAACACCGGGGAGCTGTTTTTT
CASSSGRTTNTGELFF